This T cell receptor (beta chain) was observed in a study of T cell responses to AZD1222 COVID-19 vaccine. This clone is a singleton in its sample. This CDR3 has 17 amino acids. Trimming cost V 5 bases and J 0 bases; bases outside gene matches: 5. CDR1 KGHDR and CDR2 SFDVKD come from the germline V gene. Profiling relied on immunoSEQ multiplex PCR, and the TCRdb table lists in-frame clones only, not all of them. The repertoire holds about 150,000 clones, with around 89% as singletons. Material: peripheral blood, obtained on day 0 of MenACWY control vaccination. The chain couples TRBV24-1 to TRBJ2-3; 12 bases agree with TRBD2. The clonotype originates from an adult in good health. CDR3 nucleotide sequence: TGTGCCACCAGTGCCCTACTAGCGGGGGGTAGCACAGATACGCAGTATTTT. It translates to CATSALLAGGSTDTQYF.